This entry concerns a single T cell receptor (beta chain). Its target is unknown. The data belong to a study of T cell repertoires in cytomegalovirus infection. Study summary: Recently described HLA-C-restricted plus well-studied HLA-B-restricted CMV epitopes were used. TCR beta signatures that were public indicated CMV infection and matching HLA type. General study points: Predominance within the ex vivo response was attributable to HLA-C-restricted CMV-specific TCR beta clonotypes.

Via MiXCR, TCRdb re-called the reads, giving one row per CDR3 protein. The profile covers approximately 110,000 distinct CDR3 sequences, with roughly 32% appearing a single time and approximately 50% taken by the ten largest. The CDR3 has 13 amino acids. Deletions cut 9 bases from V and 2 bases from J, with 11 bases between. The germline V gene encodes CDR1 MDHEN and CDR2 SYDVKM. This material consisted of CD8+ T cells from cultured PBMCs, taken from culture after CMV antigen stimulation. This chain uses TRBV28 with TRBJ1-5; unclear D gene. This sequence was found in a human donor in good health (CMV status not recorded). Some clones in this sample may be carry-over from other donors' samples. CDR3 coding DNA: TGTGCCAGTCGAGGGTTCGGCAATCAGCCCCAGCATTTT. The encoded protein is CASRGFGNQPQHF.